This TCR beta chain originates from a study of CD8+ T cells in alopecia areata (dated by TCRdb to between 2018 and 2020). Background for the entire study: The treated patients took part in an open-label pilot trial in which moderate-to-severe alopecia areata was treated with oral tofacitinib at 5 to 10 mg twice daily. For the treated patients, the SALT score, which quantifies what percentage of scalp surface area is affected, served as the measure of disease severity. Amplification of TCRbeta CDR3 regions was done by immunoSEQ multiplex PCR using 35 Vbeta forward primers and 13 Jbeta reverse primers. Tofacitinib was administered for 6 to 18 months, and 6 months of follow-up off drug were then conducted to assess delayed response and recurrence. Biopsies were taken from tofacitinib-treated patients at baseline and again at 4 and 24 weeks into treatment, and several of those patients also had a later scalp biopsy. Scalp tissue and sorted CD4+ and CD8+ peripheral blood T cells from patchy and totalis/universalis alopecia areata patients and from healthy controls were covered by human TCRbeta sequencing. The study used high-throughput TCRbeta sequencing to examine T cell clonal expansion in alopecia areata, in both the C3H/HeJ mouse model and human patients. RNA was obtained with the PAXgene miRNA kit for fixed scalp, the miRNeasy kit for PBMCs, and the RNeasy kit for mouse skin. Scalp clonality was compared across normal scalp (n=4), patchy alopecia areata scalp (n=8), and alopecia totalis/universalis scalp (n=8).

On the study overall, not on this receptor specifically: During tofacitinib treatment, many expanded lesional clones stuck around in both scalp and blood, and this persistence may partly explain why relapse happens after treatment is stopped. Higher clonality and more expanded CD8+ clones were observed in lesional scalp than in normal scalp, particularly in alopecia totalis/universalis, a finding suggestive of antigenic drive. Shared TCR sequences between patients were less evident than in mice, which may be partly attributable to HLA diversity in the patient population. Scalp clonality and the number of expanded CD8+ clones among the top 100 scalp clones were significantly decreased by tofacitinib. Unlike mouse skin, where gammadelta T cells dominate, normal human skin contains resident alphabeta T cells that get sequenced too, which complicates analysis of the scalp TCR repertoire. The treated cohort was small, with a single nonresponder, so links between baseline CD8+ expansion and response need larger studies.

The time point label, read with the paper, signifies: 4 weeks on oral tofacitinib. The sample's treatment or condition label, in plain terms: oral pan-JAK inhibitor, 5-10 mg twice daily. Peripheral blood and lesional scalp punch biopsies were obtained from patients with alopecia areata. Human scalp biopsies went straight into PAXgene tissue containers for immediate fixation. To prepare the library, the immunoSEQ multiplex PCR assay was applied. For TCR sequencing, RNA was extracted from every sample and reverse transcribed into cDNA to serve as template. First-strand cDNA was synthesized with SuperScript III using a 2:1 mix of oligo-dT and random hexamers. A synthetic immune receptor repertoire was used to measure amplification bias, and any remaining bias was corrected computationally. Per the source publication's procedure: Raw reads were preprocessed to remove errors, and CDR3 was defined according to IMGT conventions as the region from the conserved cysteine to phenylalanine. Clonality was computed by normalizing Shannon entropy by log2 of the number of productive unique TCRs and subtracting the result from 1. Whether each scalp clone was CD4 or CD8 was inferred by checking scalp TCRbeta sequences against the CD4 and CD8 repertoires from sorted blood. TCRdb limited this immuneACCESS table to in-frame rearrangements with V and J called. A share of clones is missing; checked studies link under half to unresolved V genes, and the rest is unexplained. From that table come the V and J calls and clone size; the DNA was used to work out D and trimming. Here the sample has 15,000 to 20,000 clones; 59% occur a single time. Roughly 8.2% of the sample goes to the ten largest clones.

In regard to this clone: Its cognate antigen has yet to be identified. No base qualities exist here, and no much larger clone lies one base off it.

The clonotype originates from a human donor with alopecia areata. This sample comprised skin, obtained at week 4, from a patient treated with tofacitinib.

Here is the DNA: TGTGCCAGCAGCTTAGAGGGCAGTCATCAGAGCAATCAGCCCCAGCATTTT. Its protein reads: CASSLEGSHQSNQPQHF. The chain employs TRBV7-9 and TRBJ1-5, with the D gene too uncertain to name. Its CDR3 holds 17 amino acids, cysteine through phenylalanine. The entry retains the CDR3 DNA only, 51 bases that are in frame from base 1. Cut back by 1 base and 1 base, the V and J ends lie 14 bases apart. CDR1 and CDR2 are read off the germline V gene (reference sequence) as SEHNR and FQNEAQ.